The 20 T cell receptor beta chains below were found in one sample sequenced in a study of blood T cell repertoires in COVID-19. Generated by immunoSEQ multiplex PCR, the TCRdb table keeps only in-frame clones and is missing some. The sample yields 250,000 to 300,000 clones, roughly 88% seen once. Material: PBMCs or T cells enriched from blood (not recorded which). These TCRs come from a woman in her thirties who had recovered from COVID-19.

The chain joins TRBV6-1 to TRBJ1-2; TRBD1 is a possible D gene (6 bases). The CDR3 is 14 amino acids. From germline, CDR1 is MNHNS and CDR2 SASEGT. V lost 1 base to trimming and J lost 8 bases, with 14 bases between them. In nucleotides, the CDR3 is TGTGCCAGCAGTGAAGAGCCCAGGGGAGGGGGCTACACCTTC. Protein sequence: CASSEEPRGGGYTF.

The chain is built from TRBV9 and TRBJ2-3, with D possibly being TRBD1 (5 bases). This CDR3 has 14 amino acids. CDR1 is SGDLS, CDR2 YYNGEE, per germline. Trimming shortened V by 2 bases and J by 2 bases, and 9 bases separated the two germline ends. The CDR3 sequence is CASSVGRVTDTQYF. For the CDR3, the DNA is TGTGCCAGCAGCGTGGGCAGGGTCACAGATACGCAGTATTTT.

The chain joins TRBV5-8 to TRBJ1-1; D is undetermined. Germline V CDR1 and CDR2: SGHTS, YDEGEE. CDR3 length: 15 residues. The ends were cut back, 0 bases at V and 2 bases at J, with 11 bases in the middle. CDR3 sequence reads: CASSLVWQRNTEAFF. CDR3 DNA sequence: TGTGCCAGCAGCTTGGTCTGGCAGCGTAACACTGAAGCTTTCTTT.

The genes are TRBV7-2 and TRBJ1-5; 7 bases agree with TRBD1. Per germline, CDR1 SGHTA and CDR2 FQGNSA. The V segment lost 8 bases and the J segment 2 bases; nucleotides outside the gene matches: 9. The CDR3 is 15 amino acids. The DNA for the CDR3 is TGTGCCAGCCGAATTTACACAGGGGGCAATCAGCCCCAGCATTTT. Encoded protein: CASRIYTGGNQPQHF.

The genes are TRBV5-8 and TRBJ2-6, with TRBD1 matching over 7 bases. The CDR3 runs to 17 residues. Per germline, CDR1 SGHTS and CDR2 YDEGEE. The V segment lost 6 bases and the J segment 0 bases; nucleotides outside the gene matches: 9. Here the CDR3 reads CASTYRGRLSGANVLTF. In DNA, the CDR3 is TGTGCCAGCACTTACAGGGGACGACTCTCTGGGGCCAACGTCCTGACTTTC. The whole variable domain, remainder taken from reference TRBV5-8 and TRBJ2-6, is EAGVTQSPTHLIKTRGQQATLRCSPISGHTSVYWYQQALGLGLQFLLWYDEGEERNRGNFPPRFSGRQFPNYSSELNVNALELEDSALYLCASTYRGRLSGANVLTFGAGSRLTVL.

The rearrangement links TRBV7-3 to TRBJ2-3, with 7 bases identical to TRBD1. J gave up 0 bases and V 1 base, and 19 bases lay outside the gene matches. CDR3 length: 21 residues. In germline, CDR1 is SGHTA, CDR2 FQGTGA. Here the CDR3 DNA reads TGTGCCAGCAGCTTAATCCGTCGAATAAAACACCGGGACAGTAGCACAGATACGCAGTATTTT. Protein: CASSLIRRIKHRDSSTDTQYF. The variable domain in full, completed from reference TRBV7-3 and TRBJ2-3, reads GAGVSQTPSNKVTEKGKYVELRCDPISGHTALYWYRQSLGQGPEFLIYFQGTGAADDSGLPNDRFFAVRPEGSVSTLKIQRTERGDSAVYLCASSLIRRIKHRDSSTDTQYFGPGTRLTVL.

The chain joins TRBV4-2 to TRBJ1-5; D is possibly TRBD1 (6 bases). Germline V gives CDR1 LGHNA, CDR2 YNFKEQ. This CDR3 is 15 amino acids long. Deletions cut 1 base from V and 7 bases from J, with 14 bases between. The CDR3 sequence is CASSQATGKEQPQHF. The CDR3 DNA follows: TGTGCCAGCAGCCAAGCTACAGGGAAGGAACAGCCCCAGCATTTT.

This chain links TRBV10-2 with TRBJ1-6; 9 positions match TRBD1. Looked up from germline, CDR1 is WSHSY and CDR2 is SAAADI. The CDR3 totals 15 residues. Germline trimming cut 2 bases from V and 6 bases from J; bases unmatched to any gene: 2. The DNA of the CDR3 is TGCGCCAGCAGTGAGCGGGACAGGGTTAATTCACCCCTCCACTTT. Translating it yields CASSERDRVNSPLHF.

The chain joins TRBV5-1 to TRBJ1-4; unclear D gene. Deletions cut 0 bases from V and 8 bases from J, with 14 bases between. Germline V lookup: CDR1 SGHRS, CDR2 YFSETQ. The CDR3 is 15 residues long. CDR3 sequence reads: CASSLAGGLPEKLFF. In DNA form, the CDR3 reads TGCGCCAGCAGCTTGGCGGGAGGGCTCCCAGAAAAACTGTTTTTT.

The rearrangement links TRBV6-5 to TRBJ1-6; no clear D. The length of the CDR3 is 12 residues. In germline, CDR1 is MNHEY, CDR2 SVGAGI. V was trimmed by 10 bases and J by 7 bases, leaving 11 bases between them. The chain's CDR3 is CATGSINSPLHF. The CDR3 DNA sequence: TGTGCCACCGGGTCGATCAATTCACCCCTCCACTTT.

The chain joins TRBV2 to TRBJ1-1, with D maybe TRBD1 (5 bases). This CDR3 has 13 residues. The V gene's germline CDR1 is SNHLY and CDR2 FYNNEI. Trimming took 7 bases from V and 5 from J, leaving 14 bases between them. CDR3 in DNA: TGTGCCAGCACGGGGGATGGGAGGACTGAAGCTTTCTTT. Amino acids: CASTGDGRTEAFF.

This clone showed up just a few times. The CDR3 protein is CASSPLAGGVETQYF. DNA of the CDR3: TGTGCCAGCAGCCCGCTAGCGGGAGGAGTGGAGACCCAGTACTTC. The chain uses TRBV7-2 and TRBJ2-5; 11 bases align to TRBD2. This CDR3 spans 15 amino acids. The J segment lost 5 bases and the V segment lost 5 bases, leaving 7 bases of the junction unmatched. Germline CDR1 reads SGHTA; CDR2 reads FQGNSA.

This CDR3 is CASREHESPLHF. For the CDR3, the DNA is TGTGCCAGCAGAGAACACGAATCACCCCTCCACTTT. The chain uses TRBV12-3 or TRBV12-4 and TRBJ1-6, with D unresolved. V lost 6 bases and J lost 10, with 10 bases in between. The CDR3 has 12 amino acids.

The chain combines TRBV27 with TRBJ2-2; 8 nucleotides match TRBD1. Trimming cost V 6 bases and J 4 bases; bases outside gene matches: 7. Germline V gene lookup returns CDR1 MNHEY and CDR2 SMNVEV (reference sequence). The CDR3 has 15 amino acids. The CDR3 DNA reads TGTGCCAGCAGCCCGCTGACAGGGGTCACCGGGGAGCTGTTTTTT. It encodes CASSPLTGVTGELFF.

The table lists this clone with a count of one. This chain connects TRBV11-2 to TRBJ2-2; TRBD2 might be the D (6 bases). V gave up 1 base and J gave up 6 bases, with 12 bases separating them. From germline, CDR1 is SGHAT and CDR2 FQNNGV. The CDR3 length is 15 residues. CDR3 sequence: CASSLVMSGAGELFF. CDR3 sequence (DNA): TGTGCCAGCAGCTTAGTAATGTCGGGGGCCGGGGAGCTGTTTTTT.

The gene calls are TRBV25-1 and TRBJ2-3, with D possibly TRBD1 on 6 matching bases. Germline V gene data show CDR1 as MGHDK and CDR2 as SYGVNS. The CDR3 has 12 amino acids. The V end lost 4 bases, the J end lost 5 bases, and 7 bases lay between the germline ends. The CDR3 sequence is CASSVGGDTQYF. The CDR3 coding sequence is TGTGCCAGCAGTGTAGGGGGAGATACGCAGTATTTT.

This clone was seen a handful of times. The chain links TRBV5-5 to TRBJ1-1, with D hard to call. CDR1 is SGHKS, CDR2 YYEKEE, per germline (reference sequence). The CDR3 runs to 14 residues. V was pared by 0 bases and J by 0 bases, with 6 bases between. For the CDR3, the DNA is TGTGCCAGCAGCTTGGTGGCTTTGAACACTGAAGCTTTCTTT. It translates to CASSLVALNTEAFF.

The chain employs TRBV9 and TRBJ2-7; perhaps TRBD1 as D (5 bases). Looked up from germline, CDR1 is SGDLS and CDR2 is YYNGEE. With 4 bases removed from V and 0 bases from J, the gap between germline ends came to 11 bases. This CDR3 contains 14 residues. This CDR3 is CASSPETVSYEQYF. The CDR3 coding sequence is TGTGCCAGCAGCCCCGAGACAGTCTCCTACGAGCAGTACTTC. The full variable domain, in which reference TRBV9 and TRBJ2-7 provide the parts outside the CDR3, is DSGVTQTPKHLITATGQRVTLRCSPRSGDLSVYWYQQSLDQGLQFLIQYYNGEERAKGNILERFSAQQFPDLHSELNLSSLELGDSALYFCASSPETVSYEQYFGPGTRLTVT.

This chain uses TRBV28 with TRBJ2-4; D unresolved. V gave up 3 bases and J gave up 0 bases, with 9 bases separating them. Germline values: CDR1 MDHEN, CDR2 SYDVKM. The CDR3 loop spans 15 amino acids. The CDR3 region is CASSLVQVAKNIQYF. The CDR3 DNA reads TGTGCCAGCAGTTTGGTGCAGGTAGCCAAAAACATTCAGTACTTC.

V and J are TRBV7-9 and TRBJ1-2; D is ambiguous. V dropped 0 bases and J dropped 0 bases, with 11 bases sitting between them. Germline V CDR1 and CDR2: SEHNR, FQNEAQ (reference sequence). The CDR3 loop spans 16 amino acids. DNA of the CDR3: TGTGCCAGCAGCTTAGCGGCGGGCGGACCTAACTATGGCTACACCTTC. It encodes CASSLAAGGPNYGYTF.